This TCR beta chain derives from a study of OX40 agonist ivuxolimab in advanced cancers. With baseline, cycle 4 day 1, and cycle 7 day 1 as timepoints, blood was sampled. The table came from immunoSEQ multiplex PCR; TCRdb's copy has only in-frame clones and leaves some out. The repertoire includes around 38,000 clones, around four fifths of them detected once, and around 20% sits in the top ten. The J segment lost 3 bases and the V segment lost 5 bases, leaving 9 bases of the junction unmatched. The CDR3 covers 15 residues. Per germline, CDR1 SGHVS and CDR2 FQNEAQ. This chain connects TRBV7-8 to TRBJ1-2, with 7 bases that match TRBD1. The sequence was collected from an adult with an advanced solid tumor such as melanoma, head and neck, liver or kidney cancer. The sample here was CD4+ or CD8+ T cells sorted from blood, taken in a trial of the OX40 agonist ivuxolimab. As DNA, the CDR3 is TGTGCCAGCAGCCATGGGACAGAAGGGGACTATGGCTACACCTTC. Its translation is CASSHGTEGDYGYTF.